Presented here are 17 T cell receptor beta chains from one specimen sequenced in a study of T cell responses to AZD1222 COVID-19 vaccine. This table comes from immunoSEQ multiplex PCR, and its TCRdb copy is limited to in-frame clones, with some not included. The data show some 120,000 clones, with approximately 85% seen just once and 1.6% held by the top ten. Sample: peripheral blood, taken on day 0 of AZD1222 vaccination. These TCRs come from an adult in good health.

This chain uses TRBV30 with TRBJ1-1, with no clear D. Germline loops: CDR1 GTSNPN, CDR2 SVGIG (reference sequence). The CDR3 extends over 12 amino acids. V was trimmed by 2 bases and J by 1 base, leaving 5 bases between them. DNA for the CDR3: TGTGCCTGGAGTCGGAGGAACACTGAAGCTTTCTTT. It translates to CAWSRRNTEAFF. Supplemented by reference TRBV30 and TRBJ1-1, the full variable domain reads SQTIHQWPATLVQPVGSPLSLECTVEGTSNPNLYWYRQAAGRGLQLLFYSVGIGQISSEVPQNLSASRPQDRQFILSSKKLLLSDSGFYLCAWSRRNTEAFFGQGTRLTVV.

This clone came up once. The final CDR3 position lacks the conserved phenylalanine or tryptophan, pointing to a likely read error. Because the CDR3's place on the DNA is in doubt, the DNA is left out and the CDR3 is given as listed by TCRdb. The chain is built from TRBV3-1 (or the pseudogene TRBV3-2) and TRBJ2-7; the D call of TRBD2 is as the table states it, not checked on the DNA. With termini counted, the CDR3 has 13 amino acids. Germline CDR1 and CDR2: LGHDT and YNNKEL (reference sequence). This CDR3 is CASSQGLAGTPAY.

The V call is TRBV7-9, the J call TRBJ1-2; no firm D call. CDR1 and CDR2 from the germline V gene are SEHNR and FQNEAQ (reference sequence). V was pared by 5 bases and J by 2 bases, with 9 bases between. The CDR3 loop spans 13 amino acids. CDR3 bases: TGTGCCAGCAGCAAGACTGAGAACTATGGCTACACCTTC. Protein product: CASSKTENYGYTF.

V gene TRBV13 combines with J gene TRBJ1-3; D uncertain. CDR1 and CDR2 (germline): PRHDT, FYEKMQ (reference sequence). V was pared by 2 bases and J by 2 bases, with 10 bases between. This CDR3 is 15 amino acids long. In DNA form, the CDR3 reads TGTGCCAGCAGCTTAAGCCCCGGGGCTGGAAACACCATATATTTT. Translated: CASSLSPGAGNTIYF.

This chain joins TRBV3-1 (or the pseudogene TRBV3-2) and TRBJ1-4; 7 nucleotides line up with TRBD1. The CDR3 runs 15 residues. V was pared by 0 bases and J by 6 bases, with 4 bases of the junction left unmatched. Germline V CDR1 and CDR2: LGHDT, YNNKEL (reference sequence). In DNA, the CDR3 is TGTGCCAGCAGCCAAGAGACAGGGTTAGATGAAAAACTGTTTTTT. It specifies CASSQETGLDEKLFF.

The gene calls are TRBV7-2 and TRBJ2-7, with a weak D call TRBD2 (5 bases). V gave up 1 base and J gave up 3 bases, with 13 bases separating them. The CDR3 totals 15 residues. Germline V gene data show CDR1 as SGHTA and CDR2 as FQGNSA. CDR3 sequence: CASSLDREGFYEQYF. For the CDR3, the DNA is TGTGCCAGCAGCTTAGACCGGGAAGGTTTCTACGAGCAGTACTTC.

This chain uses TRBV19 with TRBJ2-6, with D perhaps assigned TRBD1 or TRBD2 (5 bases each). Germline lookup yields CDR1 LNHDA and CDR2 SQIVND (reference sequence). V was clipped by 5 bases and J by 1 base, with 18 bases between them. This CDR3 has 18 amino acids. The DNA for the CDR3 is TGTGCCAGTAGTGTCCAGATAGGGACGATTTCTGGGGCCAACGTCCTGACTTTC. This sequence encodes CASSVQIGTISGANVLTF.

This rearrangement joins TRBV25-1 to TRBJ1-1, with a tentative D call TRBD1 (5 bases). The V and J ends lost 1 base and 5 bases respectively, with 11 bases between them. Germline CDR1 MGHDK, CDR2 SYGVNS. This CDR3 has 14 amino acids. The DNA of the CDR3 is TGTGCCAGCAGTGAATCCGGGGGACGGACTGAAGCTTTCTTT. This encodes CASSESGGRTEAFF.

This clone was detected only once. The chain recombines TRBV19 with TRBJ2-1; TRBD2 matches at 9 bases. Germline V gene sequence: CDR1 LNHDA, CDR2 SQIVND (reference sequence). CDR3 length equals 17 residues. V trimming: 7 bases; J trimming: 2 bases; junction bases outside the gene matches: 12. CDR3: CASKRREGSSTYNEQFF. CDR3 nucleotides: TGTGCCAGTAAAAGGCGGGAGGGCTCCTCCACCTACAATGAGCAGTTCTTC.

This chain connects TRBV3-1 (or the pseudogene TRBV3-2) to TRBJ2-4; either TRBD1 or TRBD2 may supply D (6 bases each). Trimming stripped 4 bases from V and 7 bases from J, with 20 bases between. The CDR3 runs to 16 residues. From germline, CDR1 is LGHDT and CDR2 YNNKEL (reference sequence). The CDR3 DNA sequence: TGTGCCAGCAGCCCGGGGGACACCTTGAGGTCTAACATTCAGTACTTC. Protein product: CASSPGDTLRSNIQYF.

The rearrangement joins TRBV4-1 to TRBJ1-1; possibly TRBD1 for D (5 bases). Germline V gene sequence: CDR1 MGHRA, CDR2 YSYEKL. V lost 4 bases and J lost 7, with 19 bases in between. The CDR3 spans 15 residues. This CDR3 reads CASSPSFGPGSEAFF. The CDR3 nucleotides read TGCGCCAGCAGCCCCAGTTTCGGCCCAGGGAGTGAAGCTTTCTTT.

The chain is built from TRBV5-6 and TRBJ2-1, with D unresolved. The CDR3 contains 16 residues. V lost 0 bases and J lost 7, with 17 bases in between. CDR1 is SGHDT and CDR2 is YYEEEE in the germline V gene. DNA for the CDR3: TGTGCCAGCAGCTTGGGTGCGCGGAAGTTTTGGAATGAGCAGTTCTTC. This encodes CASSLGARKFWNEQFF.

This clone came up once. The V call is TRBV2, the J call TRBJ1-2, with 8 bases matching TRBD1. Unmatched junction bases numbered 11, after V lost 7 bases and J lost 7 bases. CDR3 size: 14 residues. Germline assignment: CDR1 SNHLY and CDR2 FYNNEI. The DNA for the CDR3 is TGTGCCAGCACCGCCCCGGGACAGGTTTCTGGCTACACCTTC. This codes for CASTAPGQVSGYTF.

The CDR3 reads CSNWGTEAFF. In DNA form, the CDR3 reads TGCTCAAATTGGGGCACTGAAGCTTTCTTT. The chain recombines TRBV20-1 with TRBJ1-1; no reliable D call. The V gene's germline CDR1 is DFQATT and CDR2 SNEGSKA (reference sequence). The CDR3 is 10 residues long.

The chain combines TRBV3-1 (or the pseudogene TRBV3-2) with TRBJ2-2; D unclear. Germline V gene sequence: CDR1 LGHDT, CDR2 YNNKEL (reference sequence). CDR3 length: 14 residues. Trimming removed 0 bases at V and 5 bases at J, with 7 bases between. The CDR3 DNA reads TGTGCCAGCAGCCAAGATCTGGGTACCGGGGAGCTGTTTTTT. Its protein product is CASSQDLGTGELFF.

The sample holds one count of this clone. The rearrangement uses TRBV9 and TRBJ2-2, with 9 bases matching TRBD1. The CDR3 totals 16 residues. V lost 4 bases and J lost 5; bases outside the gene matches: 9. Germline CDR1 is SGDLS and CDR2 is YYNGEE. The CDR3 nucleotides read TGTGCCAGCAGCTCTACGGGGACAGGGAGTACCGGGGAGCTGTTTTTT. As protein: CASSSTGTGSTGELFF.

The chain uses TRBV5-1 and TRBJ1-3; D not resolved. This CDR3 contains 14 residues. V gave up 5 bases and J gave up 0 bases, with 9 bases separating them. CDR1 is SGHRS, CDR2 YFSETQ, per germline. The CDR3, as DNA: TGCGCCAGCAGGCCCACCGACTCTGGAAACACCATATATTTT. Amino acid sequence: CASRPTDSGNTIYF.